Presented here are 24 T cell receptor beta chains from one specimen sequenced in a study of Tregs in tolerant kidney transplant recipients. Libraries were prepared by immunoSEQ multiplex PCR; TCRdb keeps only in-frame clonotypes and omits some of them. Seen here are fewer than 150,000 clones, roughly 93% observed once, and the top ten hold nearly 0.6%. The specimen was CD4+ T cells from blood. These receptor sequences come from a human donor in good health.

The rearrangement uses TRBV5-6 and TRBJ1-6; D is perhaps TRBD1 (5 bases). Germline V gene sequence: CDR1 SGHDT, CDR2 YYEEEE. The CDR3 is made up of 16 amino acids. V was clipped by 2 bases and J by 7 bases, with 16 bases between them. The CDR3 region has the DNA TGTGCCAGCAGCTTAGGAACAGAGCGGGGCAATTCACCCCTCCACTTT. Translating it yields CASSLGTERGNSPLHF.

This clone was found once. CDR3 bases: TGTGCCAGCAGTGAATCCCCCGGAAGGAATGAGCAGTTCTTC. Amino acids: CASSESPGRNEQFF. This chain uses TRBV6-1 with TRBJ2-1; D call uncertain. Trimming stripped 2 bases from V and 7 bases from J, with 12 bases between. The CDR3 contains 14 residues. The germline CDR1 and CDR2 sequences are MNHNS and SASEGT.

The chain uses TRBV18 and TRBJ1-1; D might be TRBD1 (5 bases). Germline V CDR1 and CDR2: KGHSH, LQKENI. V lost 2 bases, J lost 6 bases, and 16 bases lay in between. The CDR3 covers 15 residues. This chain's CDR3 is CASSPGAYLGAEAFF. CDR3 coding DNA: TGTGCCAGCTCACCAGGGGCCTACCTCGGCGCTGAAGCTTTCTTT.

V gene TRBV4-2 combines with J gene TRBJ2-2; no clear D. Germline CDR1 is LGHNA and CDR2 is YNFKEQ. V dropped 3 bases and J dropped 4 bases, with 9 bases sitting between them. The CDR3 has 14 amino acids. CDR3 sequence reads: CASSHTGSTGELFF. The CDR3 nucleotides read TGTGCCAGCAGCCATACCGGAAGCACCGGGGAGCTGTTTTTT.

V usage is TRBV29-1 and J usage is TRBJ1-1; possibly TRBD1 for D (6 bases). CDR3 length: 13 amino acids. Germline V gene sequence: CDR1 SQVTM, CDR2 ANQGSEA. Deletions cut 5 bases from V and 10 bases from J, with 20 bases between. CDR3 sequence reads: CSVNGVGGITAFF. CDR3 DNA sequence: TGCAGCGTTAATGGAGTAGGGGGAATCACAGCTTTCTTT.

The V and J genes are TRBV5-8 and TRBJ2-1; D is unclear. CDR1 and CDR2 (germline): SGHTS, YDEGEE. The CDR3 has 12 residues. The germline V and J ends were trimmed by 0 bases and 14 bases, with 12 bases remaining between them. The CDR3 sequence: CASSLAARAKFF. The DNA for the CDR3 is TGTGCCAGCAGCTTGGCCGCAAGGGCCAAGTTCTTC.

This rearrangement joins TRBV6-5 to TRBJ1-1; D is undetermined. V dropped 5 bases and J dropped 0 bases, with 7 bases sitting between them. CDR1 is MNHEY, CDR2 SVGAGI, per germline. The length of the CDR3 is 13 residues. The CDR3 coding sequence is TGTGCCAGCAGTACAGTCATGAACACTGAAGCTTTCTTT. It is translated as CASSTVMNTEAFF.

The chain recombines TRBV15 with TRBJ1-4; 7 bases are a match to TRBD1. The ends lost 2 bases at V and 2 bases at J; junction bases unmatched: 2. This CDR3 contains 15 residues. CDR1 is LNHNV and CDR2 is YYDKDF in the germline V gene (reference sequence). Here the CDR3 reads CATSRSGGTNEKLFF. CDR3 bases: TGTGCCACCAGCAGATCAGGGGGTACTAATGAAAAACTGTTTTTT.

CDR3 DNA sequence: TGCGCCAGCCCAGTGCGGGACAACACTGAAGCTTTCTTT. Amino acid sequence: CASPVRDNTEAFF. The V call is TRBV10-1, the J call TRBJ1-1; TRBD1 is a possible D gene (5 bases). The CDR3 has 13 amino acids. Trimming stripped 8 bases from V and 2 bases from J, with 12 bases between. Germline V gene data show CDR1 as WNHNN and CDR2 as SYGVQD (reference sequence).

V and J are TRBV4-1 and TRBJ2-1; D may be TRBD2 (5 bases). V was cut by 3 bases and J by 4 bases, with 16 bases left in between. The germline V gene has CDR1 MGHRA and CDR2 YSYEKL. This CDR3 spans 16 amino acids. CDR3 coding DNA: TGCGCCAGCAGCCAGTCCCGGGCTCCGGGGTACAATGAGCAGTTCTTC. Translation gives CASSQSRAPGYNEQFF.

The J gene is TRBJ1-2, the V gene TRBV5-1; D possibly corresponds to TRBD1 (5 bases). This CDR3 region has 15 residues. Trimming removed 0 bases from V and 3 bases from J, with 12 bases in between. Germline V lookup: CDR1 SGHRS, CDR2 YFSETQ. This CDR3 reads CASSLGPGTDYGYTF. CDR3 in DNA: TGCGCCAGCAGCTTGGGTCCAGGGACCGACTATGGCTACACCTTC.

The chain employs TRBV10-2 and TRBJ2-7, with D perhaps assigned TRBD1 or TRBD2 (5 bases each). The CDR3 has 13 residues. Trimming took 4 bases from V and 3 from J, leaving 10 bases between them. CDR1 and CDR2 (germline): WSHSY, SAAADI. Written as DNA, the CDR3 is TGCGCCAGCAGTGGGGATGGGGGCTACGAGCAGTACTTC. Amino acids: CASSGDGGYEQYF.

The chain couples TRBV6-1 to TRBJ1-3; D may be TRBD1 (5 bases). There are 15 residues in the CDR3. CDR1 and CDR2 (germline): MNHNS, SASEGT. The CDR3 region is CTTSRQRLSGNTIYF. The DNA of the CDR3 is TGTACCACCTCCAGACAGAGGCTCTCTGGAAACACCATATATTTT.

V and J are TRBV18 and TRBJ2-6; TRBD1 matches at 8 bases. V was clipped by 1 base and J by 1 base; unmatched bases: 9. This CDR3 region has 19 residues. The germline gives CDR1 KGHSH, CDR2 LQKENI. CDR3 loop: CASSPQAGRGHSGANVLTF. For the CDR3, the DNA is TGTGCCAGCTCACCACAGGCTGGCAGGGGGCATTCTGGGGCCAACGTCCTGACTTTC.

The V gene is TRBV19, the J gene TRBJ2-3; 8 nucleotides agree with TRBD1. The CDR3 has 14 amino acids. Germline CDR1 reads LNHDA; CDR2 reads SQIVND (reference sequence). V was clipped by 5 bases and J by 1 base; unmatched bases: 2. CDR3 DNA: TGTGCCAGTAGTCAGACAGGGGGCACAGATACGCAGTATTTT. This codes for CASSQTGGTDTQYF.

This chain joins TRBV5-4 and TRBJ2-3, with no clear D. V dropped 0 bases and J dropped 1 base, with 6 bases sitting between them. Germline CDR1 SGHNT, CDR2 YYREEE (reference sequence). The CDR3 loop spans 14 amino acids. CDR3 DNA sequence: TGTGCCAGCAGCTTGGAACTTGGCACAGATACGCAGTATTTT. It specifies CASSLELGTDTQYF.

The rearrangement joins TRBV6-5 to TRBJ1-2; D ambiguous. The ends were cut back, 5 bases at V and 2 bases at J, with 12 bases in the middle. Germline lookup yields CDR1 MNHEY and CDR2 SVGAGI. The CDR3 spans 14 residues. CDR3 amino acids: CASSREIGNYGYTF. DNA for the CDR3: TGTGCCAGCAGTCGGGAGATAGGGAACTATGGCTACACCTTC.

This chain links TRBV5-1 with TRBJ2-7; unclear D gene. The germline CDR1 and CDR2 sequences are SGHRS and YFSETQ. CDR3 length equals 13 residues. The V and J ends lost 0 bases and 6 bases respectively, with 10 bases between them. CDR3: CASSLDPAGEQYF. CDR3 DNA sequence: TGCGCCAGCAGCTTGGACCCCGCCGGCGAGCAGTACTTC.

Here the CDR3 reads CASSLEPGTGGYEQYF. CDR3 coding DNA: TGTGCCAGCAGCTTAGAGCCAGGGACAGGGGGTTACGAGCAGTACTTC. The rearrangement links TRBV7-2 to TRBJ2-7; TRBD1 agrees at 11 bases. This CDR3 contains 16 residues. Germline CDR1 is SGHTA and CDR2 is FQGNSA. The V segment lost 1 base and the J segment 4 bases; nucleotides outside the gene matches: 6.

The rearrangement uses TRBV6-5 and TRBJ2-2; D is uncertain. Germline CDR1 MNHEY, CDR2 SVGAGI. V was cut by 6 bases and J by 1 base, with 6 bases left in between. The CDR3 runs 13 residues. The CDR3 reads CASSRQNTGELFF. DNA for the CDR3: TGTGCCAGCAGCCGACAGAACACCGGGGAGCTGTTTTTT.

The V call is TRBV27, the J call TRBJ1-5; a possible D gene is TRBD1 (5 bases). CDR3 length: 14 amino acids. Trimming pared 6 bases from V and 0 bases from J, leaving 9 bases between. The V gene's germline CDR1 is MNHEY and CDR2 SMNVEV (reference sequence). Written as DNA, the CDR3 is TGTGCCAGCAGCTGGACAAATAGCAATCAGCCCCAGCATTTT. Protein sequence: CASSWTNSNQPQHF.

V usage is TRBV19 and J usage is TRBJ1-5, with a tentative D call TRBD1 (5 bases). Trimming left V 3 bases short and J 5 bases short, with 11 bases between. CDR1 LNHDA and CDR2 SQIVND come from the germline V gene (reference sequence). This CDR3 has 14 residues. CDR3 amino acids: CASSIRAVDQPQHF. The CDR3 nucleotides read TGTGCCAGTAGTATCAGGGCAGTAGATCAGCCCCAGCATTTT.

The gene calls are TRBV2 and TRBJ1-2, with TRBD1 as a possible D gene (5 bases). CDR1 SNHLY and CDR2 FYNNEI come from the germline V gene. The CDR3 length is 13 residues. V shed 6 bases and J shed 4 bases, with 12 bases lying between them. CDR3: CASREPGGYGYTF. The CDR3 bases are TGTGCCAGCAGGGAGCCCGGGGGCTATGGCTACACCTTC.

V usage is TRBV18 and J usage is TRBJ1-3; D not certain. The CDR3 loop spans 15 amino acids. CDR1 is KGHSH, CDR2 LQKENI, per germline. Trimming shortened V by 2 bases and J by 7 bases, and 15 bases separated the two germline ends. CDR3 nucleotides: TGTGCCAGCTCACCATCGACCGCGCTTGGGAACACCATATATTTT. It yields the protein CASSPSTALGNTIYF.